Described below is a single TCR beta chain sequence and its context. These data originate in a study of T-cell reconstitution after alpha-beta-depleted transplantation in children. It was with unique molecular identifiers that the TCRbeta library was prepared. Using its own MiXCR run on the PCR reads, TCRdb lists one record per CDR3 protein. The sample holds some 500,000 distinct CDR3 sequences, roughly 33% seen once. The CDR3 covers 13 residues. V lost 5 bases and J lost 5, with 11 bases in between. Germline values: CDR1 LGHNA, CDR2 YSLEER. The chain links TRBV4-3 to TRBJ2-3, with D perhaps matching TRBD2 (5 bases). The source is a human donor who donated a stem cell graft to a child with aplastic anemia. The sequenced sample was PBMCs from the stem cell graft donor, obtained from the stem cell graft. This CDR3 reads CASSSTGLDTQYF. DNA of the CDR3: TGCGCCAGCAGCTCAACGGGGTTAGATACGCAGTATTTT.